A single sample is the source of the 32 T cell receptor beta chains below, sequenced in a study of blood T cells in healthy people across ages. For the second PCR, which ran for 7 to 11 cycles, a sample-barcoded 5' primer and a J-beta primer mix were used. TCRdb re-derived calls from the 5' RACE reads in MiXCR, one entry per CDR3 protein. The sample has over 1,500,000 distinct CDR3 sequences, 35% to 50% seen once. Sequencing used blood. Source of these receptors: a human donor in good health.

This chain joins TRBV27 and TRBJ2-3; 8 bases line up with TRBD2. The J segment lost 8 bases and the V segment lost 0 bases, leaving 10 bases of the junction unmatched. Looked up from germline, CDR1 is MNHEY and CDR2 is SMNVEV (reference sequence). The CDR3 sequence is 16 residues long. The DNA for the CDR3 is TGTGCCAGCAGTTTATCTAGCGGGGCTTGGATGGGTACGCAGTATTTT. Translating gives CASSLSSGAWMGTQYF.

The CDR3 spells CASRPGQGRGGYTF. The CDR3 DNA reads TGTGCCAGCAGACCGGGACAGGGAAGAGGTGGCTACACCTTC. The chain employs TRBV12-3 or TRBV12-4 and TRBJ1-2; 9 bases agree with TRBD1. The CDR3 runs 14 residues. With V trimmed by 6 bases and J by 7 bases, 9 bases remained unmatched.

This clonotype was counted a few times. The rearrangement links TRBV4-3 to TRBJ1-2, with D uncertain. The V end was cut by 0 bases, the J end by 6 bases, with 8 bases between. Germline-derived CDR1 and CDR2 are LGHNA and YSLEER. The CDR3 extends over 13 amino acids. The CDR3: CASSQDWGNGYTF. The CDR3 DNA reads as TGCGCCAGCAGCCAAGATTGGGGTAATGGCTACACCTTC.

This clonotype was detected only a few times. This chain links TRBV29-1 with TRBJ2-7; no reliable D call. The V end lost 7 bases, the J end lost 9 bases, and 19 bases lay between the germline ends. In germline, CDR1 is SQVTM, CDR2 ANQGSEA. This CDR3 is 12 amino acids long. The chain's CDR3 is CSAPEGPVRQYF. CDR3 bases: TGCAGCGCCCCCGAAGGCCCCGTACGGCAGTACTTC.

This clonotype has a handful of counts. Here the CDR3 reads CASSLQVGGYGYTF. Here the CDR3 DNA reads TGTGCCAGCAGCCTACAGGTGGGGGGCTATGGCTACACCTTC. V gene TRBV4-2 combines with J gene TRBJ1-2; maybe TRBD1 (5 bases). Germline V gives CDR1 LGHNA, CDR2 YNFKEQ. This CDR3 has 14 amino acids. Trimming shortened V by 4 bases and J by 4 bases, and 13 bases separated the two germline ends.

The chain uses TRBV7-6 and TRBJ1-5; D gene unclear. The germline CDR1 and CDR2 sequences are SGHVS and FNYEAQ. The CDR3 totals 16 residues. Trimming left V 2 bases short and J 3 bases short, with 14 bases between. Here the CDR3 DNA reads TGTGCCAGCAGCTTATTTGGCCCGGGGATCAATCAGCCCCAGCATTTT. As protein: CASSLFGPGINQPQHF.

In its sample, this clonotype was seen a few times. The chain is built from TRBV10-3 and TRBJ2-7, with TRBD1 identical over 8 bases. V shed 3 bases, J shed 5 bases, and the junction held 12 bases outside the gene matches. This CDR3 has 16 residues. CDR1 and CDR2 (germline): ENHRY, SYGVKD. The CDR3 loop reads CAISDSIGSGGNEQYF. The CDR3 DNA is TGTGCCATCAGTGACTCTATCGGGTCAGGGGGCAACGAGCAGTACTTC.

The chain couples TRBV18 to TRBJ1-2; 8 bases map to TRBD1. Trimming cost V 0 bases and J 1 base; bases outside gene matches: 7. Germline V lookup: CDR1 KGHSH, CDR2 LQKENI. The length of the CDR3 is 17 residues. This CDR3 reads CASSPPRDRKFNYGYTF. The CDR3 DNA sequence: TGTGCCAGCTCACCACCGAGGGACAGGAAGTTTAACTATGGCTACACCTTC. Supplemented by reference TRBV18 and TRBJ1-2, the full variable domain reads NAGVMQNPRHLVRRRGQEARLRCSPMKGHSHVYWYRQLPEEGLKFMVYLQKENIIDESGMPKERFSAEFPKEGPSILRIQQVVRGDSAAYFCASSPPRDRKFNYGYTFGSGTRLTVV.

The V call is TRBV15, the J call TRBJ2-5; TRBD2 matches 7 bases. This CDR3 contains 16 residues. Germline CDR1 is LNHNV and CDR2 is YYDKDF (reference sequence). V lost 1 base to trimming and J lost 5 bases; unmatched junction nucleotides: 10. The CDR3 nucleotides read TGTGCCACCAGCAGAGCGGGGGGAGGCTCGGCCGAGACCCAGTACTTC. It translates to CATSRAGGGSAETQYF.

The chain recombines TRBV29-1 with TRBJ1-2; 9 nucleotides agree with TRBD1. V was clipped by 7 bases and J by 5 bases; unmatched bases: 11. From germline, CDR1 is SQVTM and CDR2 ANQGSEA. This CDR3 comprises 14 residues. The CDR3 loop is CSALRTGDGYGYTF. Written as DNA, the CDR3 is TGCAGCGCACTCCGGACAGGGGACGGTTATGGCTACACCTTC. Full variable domain (missing parts from reference TRBV29-1 and TRBJ1-2): SAVISQKPSRDICQRGTSLTIQCQVDSQVTMMFWYRQQPGQSLTLIATANQGSEATYESGFVIDKFPISRPNLTFSTLTVSNMSPEDSSIYLCSALRTGDGYGYTFGSGTRLTVV.

The V call is TRBV12-3 or TRBV12-4, the J call TRBJ1-2, with D uncertain. The ends were cut back, 6 bases at V and 8 bases at J, with 10 bases in the middle. The CDR3 spans 11 residues. CDR3 loop: CASSPWRGYTF. DNA for the CDR3: TGTGCCAGCAGCCCTTGGCGGGGCTACACCTTC.

The rearrangement uses TRBV9 and TRBJ2-4, with TRBD1 matching 12 bases. The CDR3 loop spans 16 amino acids. CDR1 is SGDLS, CDR2 YYNGEE, per germline. V trimming: 3 bases; J trimming: 8 bases; junction bases outside the gene matches: 9. The CDR3 protein is CASSGTGTGGWDIQYF. In nucleotides, the CDR3 is TGTGCCAGCAGCGGTACCGGGACAGGGGGCTGGGACATTCAGTACTTC.

The table lists this clonotype with many counts. The J gene is TRBJ1-2, the V gene TRBV9, with D hard to call. CDR1 is SGDLS, CDR2 YYNGEE, per germline. The CDR3 has 13 residues. V dropped 0 bases and J dropped 4 bases, with 7 bases sitting between them. CDR3 sequence (DNA): TGTGCCAGCAGCGTAGATCCCGGCTATGGCTACACCTTC. Translated: CASSVDPGYGYTF.

This chain links TRBV29-1 with TRBJ2-5; 7 positions match TRBD1. The germline V gene encodes CDR1 SQVTM and CDR2 ANQGSEA. The V and J ends lost 2 bases and 11 bases, in that order; junction bases with no gene match: 17. The CDR3 sequence is 15 residues long. Here the CDR3 reads CSVEILAGGRYGQYF. CDR3 coding DNA: TGCAGCGTTGAAATATTGGCAGGGGGAAGGTACGGGCAGTACTTC. The whole variable domain, filled in from reference TRBV29-1 and TRBJ2-5, reads SAVISQKPSRDICQRGTSLTIQCQVDSQVTMMFWYRQQPGQSLTLIATANQGSEATYESGFVIDKFPISRPNLTFSTLTVSNMSPEDSSIYLCSVEILAGGRYGQYFGPGTRLLVL.

CDR3 DNA sequence: TGTGCCATCAGTGTGTTACTAGCGAACGAGCAGTACTTC. Translating it yields CAISVLLANEQYF. The V gene is TRBV10-3, the J gene TRBJ2-7; 7 bases agree with TRBD2. J was trimmed by 5 bases and V by 4 bases; bases with no gene match: 5. Germline V CDR1 and CDR2: ENHRY, SYGVKD. This CDR3 contains 13 residues.

This clonotype was seen more than once but under ten times. This sequence joins TRBV7-2 and TRBJ1-1; D is ambiguous. The CDR3 sequence is 12 residues long. Trimming cost V 5 bases and J 5 bases, with 9 bases left between them. Germline-derived CDR1 and CDR2 are SGHTA and FQGNSA. CDR3 in DNA: TGTGCCAGCAGCACGTTCAGGACTGAAGCTTTCTTT. Translated, it gives CASSTFRTEAFF.

This rearrangement joins TRBV12-3 or TRBV12-4 to TRBJ2-1; TRBD1 matches 10 bases. The CDR3 consists of 15 residues. V dropped 5 bases and J dropped 8; count of bases not matched to a gene: 9. Here the CDR3 DNA reads TGTGCCAGCAGTCCGCGCCGGGACAGGGGCCATGAGCAGTTCTTC. Translation gives CASSPRRDRGHEQFF.

This clonotype has just a few counts. The chain employs TRBV29-1 and TRBJ1-2; 8 nucleotides line up with TRBD1. Germline V gene sequence: CDR1 SQVTM, CDR2 ANQGSEA. This CDR3 has 11 residues. The V and J ends lost 7 bases and 12 bases, in that order; junction bases with no gene match: 10. This CDR3 reads CSAQGAGGDTF. CDR3 coding DNA: TGCAGCGCTCAGGGGGCAGGGGGCGACACCTTC.

The V call is TRBV5-6, the J call TRBJ1-2; TRBD1 matches at 8 bases. V dropped 0 bases and J dropped 6; count of bases not matched to a gene: 19. Germline V gene sequence: CDR1 SGHDT, CDR2 YYEEEE. This CDR3 has 19 residues. The CDR3 is CASSLESWTGSPLVNGYTF. The CDR3 nucleotides are TGTGCCAGCAGCTTGGAGTCTTGGACAGGGAGTCCCCTTGTGAATGGCTACACCTTC.

The V gene is TRBV15, the J gene TRBJ2-1; perhaps D is TRBD1 or TRBD2 (5 bases each). The V and J ends lost 3 bases and 0 bases respectively, with 15 bases between them. The CDR3 contains 17 residues. Germline V gene data show CDR1 as LNHNV and CDR2 as YYDKDF (reference sequence). CDR3 sequence reads: CATSSSGPSSSYNEQFF. As DNA, the CDR3 is TGTGCCACCAGCAGCTCGGGACCATCGAGCTCCTACAATGAGCAGTTCTTC.

The chain links TRBV20-1 to TRBJ2-7; the match to TRBD2 covers 8 bases. V shed 2 bases, J shed 6 bases, and the junction held 9 bases outside the gene matches. The CDR3 loop spans 14 amino acids. Germline CDR1 DFQATT, CDR2 SNEGSKA (reference sequence). The CDR3 reads CSARPPGLVTEQYF. The CDR3 coding sequence is TGCAGTGCTAGACCCCCGGGACTAGTAACCGAGCAGTACTTC.

This clonotype was counted a few times. The CDR3 protein is CASSFVGERFGYTF. CDR3 in DNA: TGTGCCAGCAGTTTCGTCGGCGAGAGGTTTGGCTACACCTTC. The genes are TRBV12-3 or TRBV12-4 and TRBJ1-2; D gene ambiguous. Trimming took 3 bases from V and 7 from J, leaving 15 bases between them. The CDR3 has 14 amino acids.

This sequence joins TRBV20-1 and TRBJ2-3; 10 positions match TRBD2. The germline V gene encodes CDR1 DFQATT and CDR2 SNEGSKA (reference sequence). V shed 3 bases and J 4 bases; nucleotides not matched to a gene: 13. The CDR3 spans 17 residues. Written as DNA, the CDR3 is TGCAGTGCTAGGGGGGGCCCATCTAGCGGGGGTGCAGATACGCAGTATTTT. Residues: CSARGGPSSGGADTQYF.

This clonotype was found many times. The rearrangement uses TRBV7-9 and TRBJ2-5; tentatively, D is TRBD2 (6 bases). This CDR3 contains 13 residues. The germline V gene has CDR1 SEHNR and CDR2 FQNEAQ (reference sequence). Trimming removed 3 bases from V and 5 bases from J, with 10 bases in between. The CDR3 DNA sequence: TGTGCCAGCAGCTTGGAGGGTTGGGAGACCCAGTACTTC. Protein product: CASSLEGWETQYF.

This clonotype was seen a few times. The V call is TRBV7-9, the J call TRBJ1-2; 10 bases line up with TRBD1. Germline-derived CDR1 and CDR2 are SEHNR and FQNEAQ (reference sequence). The V segment lost 5 bases and the J segment 6 bases; nucleotides outside the gene matches: 6. The CDR3 consists of 14 residues. As DNA, the CDR3 is TGTGCCAGCAGCCACCCCGGGACAGGGGATGGCTACACCTTC. Translation: CASSHPGTGDGYTF.

This clonotype has a single count. The rearrangement links TRBV5-6 to TRBJ1-5; D unresolved. V lost 1 base, J lost 4 bases, and 9 bases lay in between. Germline V gene sequence: CDR1 SGHDT, CDR2 YYEEEE. The CDR3 is 14 residues long. Here the CDR3 reads CASSLFSMNQPQHF. The CDR3 bases are TGTGCCAGCAGCTTGTTCTCTATGAATCAGCCCCAGCATTTT.

This clonotype was detected only a few times. In DNA form, the CDR3 reads TGTGCCAGCAGTGAAGTCCAGGGGTCGAACACCGGGGAGCTGTTTTTT. This gives the protein CASSEVQGSNTGELFF. This rearrangement joins TRBV25-1 to TRBJ2-2, with a tentative D call TRBD1 (6 bases). The length of the CDR3 is 16 residues. The V gene lost 2 bases and the J gene lost 0 bases, with 10 bases spanning the gap. Germline V CDR1 and CDR2: MGHDK, SYGVNS.

V and J are TRBV4-1 and TRBJ2-3; D possibly corresponds to TRBD1 (5 bases). The V end was cut by 0 bases, the J end by 4 bases, with 20 bases between. Germline V gene data show CDR1 as MGHRA and CDR2 as YSYEKL. The CDR3 has 18 amino acids. CDR3 amino acids: CASSQEGMTEALPDTQYF. The CDR3 nucleotides are TGCGCCAGCAGCCAAGAAGGGATGACAGAGGCCCTTCCAGATACGCAGTATTTT.

V and J are TRBV18 and TRBJ2-1; D is perhaps TRBD2 (5 bases). Germline values: CDR1 KGHSH, CDR2 LQKENI. CDR3 length equals 14 residues. The germline V and J ends were trimmed by 5 bases and 9 bases, with 17 bases remaining between them. CDR3 protein: CASSSTPGWGEQFF. DNA of the CDR3: TGTGCCAGCTCATCCACTCCGGGGTGGGGTGAGCAGTTCTTC.

The chain joins TRBV6-6 to TRBJ1-5; TRBD1 matches 7 bases. CDR1 is MNHNY, CDR2 SVGAGI, per germline (reference sequence). CDR3 length: 17 residues. Losses at the gene ends were 6 bases for V and 7 bases for J; bases not matched to a gene: 18. CDR3 DNA: TGTGCCAGCAGCATTCGCACCGGGACAGAGGTGGGGCAGCCCCAGCATTTT. Translation gives CASSIRTGTEVGQPQHF.

This clonotype appeared a few times. The rearrangement uses TRBV5-1 and TRBJ2-6; tentative D call: TRBD1 (5 bases). Germline lookup yields CDR1 SGHRS and CDR2 YFSETQ. There are 13 residues in the CDR3. Trimming took off 1 base at V and 13 bases at J, with 12 bases between the two ends. The CDR3 DNA is TGCGCCAGCAGCTTGAGGGGCTTGGGAGTCCTGACTTTC. Translated: CASSLRGLGVLTF.

The chain combines TRBV5-7 with TRBJ1-2, with 8 bases identical to TRBD1. TRBV5-7 is assigned to the ORF class and has an uncertain function. This CDR3 region has 19 residues. Trimming cost V 1 base and J 3 bases; bases outside gene matches: 17. CDR3 sequence (DNA): TGTGCCAGCAGCTTGCGCCCTATTAGACACAGGGGGGAGGACTATGGCTACACCTTC. Protein: CASSLRPIRHRGEDYGYTF.